The clone carrying this T cell receptor (beta chain) showed up just once. This record belongs to a study of control samples from healthy donors and cancer patients. CDR1 is SNHLY, CDR2 FYNNEI, per germline. J was trimmed by 5 bases and V by 6 bases; bases with no gene match: 13. The CDR3 has 16 amino acids. Generated by immunoSEQ multiplex PCR, the TCRdb table keeps only in-frame clones and is missing some. The sample includes 350,000 to 450,000 clones, more than 80% seen only once; the top ten take around 6.4%. The chain combines TRBV2 with TRBJ2-5, with 9 bases matching TRBD1. This clonotype originated in a man between 35 and 55 years old with head and neck cancer. Sequenced material: PBMCs. The CDR3 here is CASRNRGPLVLETQYF. The CDR3 DNA reads as TGTGCCAGCAGAAACAGGGGGCCCCTAGTATTGGAGACCCAGTACTTC.